This T cell receptor (beta chain) was profiled in a study of T cell responses to AZD1222 COVID-19 vaccine. Whole-study findings and limits: With two AZD1222 doses given, Spike-specific TCR breadth and depth both rose.

To note about this clone: What it recognizes is unknown.

The V end lost 3 bases, the J end lost 0 bases, and 19 bases lay between the germline ends. CDR3 size: 19 residues. CDR1 SGDLS and CDR2 YYNGEE come from the germline V gene. Generated by immunoSEQ multiplex PCR, the TCRdb table keeps only in-frame clones and is missing some. The table includes more than 150,000 clones, 90% to 95% detected once. This clonotype was obtained from an adult in good health. The rearrangement uses TRBV9 and TRBJ1-6, with D uncertain. The specimen comprised peripheral blood, sampled on day 0 of AZD1222 vaccination. CDR3 region: CASSENQDARSSYNSPLHF. The CDR3 DNA reads as TGTGCCAGCAGCGAGAATCAAGATGCCCGGAGCTCCTATAATTCACCCCTCCACTTT.